Listed here are 15 T cell receptor beta chains from one sample, sequenced in a study of blood T cell repertoires in COVID-19. Only in-frame clones appear in the TCRdb table, and some are missing; sequencing was by immunoSEQ multiplex PCR. The table lists some 97,000 clones, around 90% of them singletons. The sequenced sample consisted of peripheral blood. The origin of the receptors is a human donor in a cohort sampled during active COVID-19.

The chain has TRBV7-8 and TRBJ2-7; TRBD1 is a possible D gene (5 bases). The ends were cut back, 3 bases at V and 5 bases at J, with 5 bases in the middle. Germline CDR1 is SGHVS and CDR2 is FQNEAQ. This CDR3 is built from 11 residues. The CDR3 spells CASSFRDEQYF. CDR3 nucleotides: TGTGCCAGCAGCTTCAGGGACGAGCAGTACTTC.

The CDR3, as DNA: TGTGCCAGCAGCCAAGGCGGCTCTGGGGCCAACGTCCTGACTTTC. This codes for CASSQGGSGANVLTF. V and J are TRBV6-4 and TRBJ2-6, with D unclear. CDR3 size: 15 residues. V shed 6 bases and J shed 0 bases, with 9 bases lying between them. CDR1 is MRHNA and CDR2 is SNTAGT in the germline V gene.

The J gene is TRBJ2-7, the V gene TRBV9; weak D call: TRBD1 (6 bases). Germline V CDR1 and CDR2: SGDLS, YYNGEE. Trimming stripped 0 bases from V and 2 bases from J, with 9 bases between. The CDR3 sequence is 14 residues long. The CDR3 nucleotides read TGTGCCAGCAGCGTAGACAGGGCCCCCTACGAGCAGTACTTC. This sequence encodes CASSVDRAPYEQYF.

The chain employs TRBV7-2 and TRBJ2-1, with D unclear. In germline, CDR1 is SGHTA, CDR2 FQGNSA. This CDR3 contains 15 residues. The germline V and J ends were trimmed by 6 bases and 0 bases, with 12 bases remaining between them. Here the CDR3 reads CASSYSRSSYNEQFF. DNA for the CDR3: TGTGCCAGCAGTTATAGCCGGAGCTCCTACAATGAGCAGTTCTTC.

This clone was recorded only once. The gene calls are TRBV6-6 and TRBJ2-1; no clear D gene. Germline loops: CDR1 MNHNY, CDR2 SVGAGI (reference sequence). The CDR3 consists of 17 residues. V shed 5 bases and J shed 7 bases, with 24 bases lying between them. This chain's CDR3 is CASSRYNPSRPTNEQFF. CDR3 coding DNA: TGTGCCAGCAGTCGATACAATCCCTCCCGACCGACTAATGAGCAGTTCTTC.

The chain uses TRBV10-1 and TRBJ2-7; a possible D gene is TRBD1 (6 bases). Germline CDR1 and CDR2: WNHNN and SYGVQD (reference sequence). Trimming removed 8 bases at V and 5 bases at J, with 10 bases between. This CDR3 region has 11 residues. In nucleotides, the CDR3 is TGCGCCAGCCCAAAGGGGGACGAGCAGTACTTC. Protein: CASPKGDEQYF.

The chain has TRBV7-2 and TRBJ2-7; 11 bases fit TRBD2. The germline CDR1 and CDR2 sequences are SGHTA and FQGNSA. The CDR3 has 15 amino acids. J was trimmed by 7 bases and V by 4 bases; bases with no gene match: 9. For the CDR3, the DNA is TGTGCCAGCAGCTCCCCTAGCGGGAGGCCGGGTGAGCAGTACTTC. It codes for CASSSPSGRPGEQYF. The whole variable domain, remainder taken from reference TRBV7-2 and TRBJ2-7, is GAGVSQSPSNKVTEKGKDVELRCDPISGHTALYWYRQSLGQGLEFLIYFQGNSAPDKSGLPSDRFSAERTGGSVSTLTIQRTQQEDSAVYLCASSSPSGRPGEQYFGPGTRLTVT.

The V and J genes are TRBV28 and TRBJ2-4; the D gene is possibly TRBD1 (5 bases). This CDR3 has 18 residues. Trimming stripped 4 bases from V and 0 bases from J, with 19 bases between. Germline lookup yields CDR1 MDHEN and CDR2 SYDVKM. The CDR3 spells CASSSPRWTLVAKNIQYF. DNA for the CDR3: TGTGCCAGCAGTTCCCCCCGGTGGACACTTGTAGCCAAAAACATTCAGTACTTC.

This chain joins TRBV2 and TRBJ1-5; D gene unclear. Trimming left V 5 bases short and J 3 bases short, with 11 bases between. The CDR3 spans 14 residues. Germline loops: CDR1 SNHLY, CDR2 FYNNEI. CDR3 loop: CASSLAGSNQPQHF. Written as DNA, the CDR3 is TGTGCCAGCAGTCTGGCGGGCTCCAATCAGCCCCAGCATTTT.

This clone has only one observation. The chain has TRBV5-6 and TRBJ2-5, with 9 bases fitting TRBD2. The CDR3 spans 16 residues. V was clipped by 4 bases and J by 2 bases; unmatched bases: 9. Per germline, CDR1 SGHDT and CDR2 YYEEEE. The CDR3 reads CASSLLRTSAQETQYF. In nucleotides, the CDR3 is TGTGCCAGCAGCCTTCTTCGGACTAGCGCACAAGAGACCCAGTACTTC.

J is TRBJ2-2 and V is TRBV7-9; 9 bases are shared with TRBD2. The J segment lost 6 bases and the V segment lost 3 bases, leaving 8 bases of the junction unmatched. This CDR3 contains 16 residues. The V gene's germline CDR1 is SEHNR and CDR2 FQNEAQ (reference sequence). CDR3 sequence: CASSFPGGRVAGELFF. The CDR3 DNA reads TGTGCCAGCAGCTTCCCAGGCGGGAGGGTGGCCGGGGAGCTGTTTTTT.

The chain is built from TRBV7-3 and TRBJ1-2, with 7 positions matching TRBD1. Germline loops: CDR1 SGHTA, CDR2 FQGTGA. Germline trimming cut 6 bases from V and 3 bases from J; bases unmatched to any gene: 4. The CDR3 loop spans 13 amino acids. The CDR3 here is CASSQGGYYGYTF. In DNA form, the CDR3 reads TGTGCCAGCAGTCAGGGGGGATACTATGGCTACACCTTC.

J is TRBJ2-5 and V is TRBV10-3; tentatively, D is TRBD1 (6 bases). The CDR3 totals 15 residues. Germline-derived CDR1 and CDR2 are ENHRY and SYGVKD. V was trimmed by 4 bases and J by 5 bases, leaving 17 bases between them. CDR3 DNA sequence: TGTGCCATCAGTGCCCGGGACACCCAAGGGGAGACCCAGTACTTC. Protein sequence: CAISARDTQGETQYF.

J is TRBJ2-1 and V is TRBV7-9; 11 nucleotides agree with TRBD1. V was pared by 1 base and J by 6 bases, with 11 bases of the junction left unmatched. Germline CDR1 and CDR2: SEHNR and FQNEAQ (reference sequence). This CDR3 has 18 residues. CDR3 bases: TGTGCCAGCAGCTTAGGCCTTGGGGGACAGGGGGTGGGCAATGAGCAGTTCTTC. This codes for CASSLGLGGQGVGNEQFF.

V usage is TRBV6-5 and J usage is TRBJ2-3; 9 bases align to TRBD1. There are 15 residues in the CDR3. J lost 4 bases, V lost 2 bases, and 4 bases had no gene match. Germline V gene data show CDR1 as MNHEY and CDR2 as SVGAGI. This chain's CDR3 is CASSYRGQGSDTQYF. The CDR3 DNA follows: TGTGCCAGCAGTTACAGGGGACAGGGATCAGATACGCAGTATTTT.